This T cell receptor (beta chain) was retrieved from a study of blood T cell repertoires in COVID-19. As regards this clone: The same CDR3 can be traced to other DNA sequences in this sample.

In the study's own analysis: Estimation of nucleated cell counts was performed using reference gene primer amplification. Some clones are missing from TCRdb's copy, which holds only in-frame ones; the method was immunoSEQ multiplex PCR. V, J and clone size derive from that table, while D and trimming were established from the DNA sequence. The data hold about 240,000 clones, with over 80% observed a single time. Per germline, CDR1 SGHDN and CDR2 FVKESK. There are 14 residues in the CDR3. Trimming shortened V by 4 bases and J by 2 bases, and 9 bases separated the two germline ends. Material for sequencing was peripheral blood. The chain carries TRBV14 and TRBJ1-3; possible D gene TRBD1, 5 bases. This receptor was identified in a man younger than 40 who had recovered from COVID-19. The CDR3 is CASSRQGTGNTIYF. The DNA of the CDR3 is TGTGCCAGCAGCCGCCAGGGTACTGGAAACACCATATATTTT.